This T cell receptor beta chain originates from a study of T cell responses to AZD1222 COVID-19 vaccine. Whole-study findings and limits: Repertoire sampling happened only post peak T cell response. It was only a handful of AZD1222 recipients who were seropositive at baseline.

TCRdb's copy holds only in-frame clones and misses some; the assay was immunoSEQ multiplex PCR. The data contain approximately 92,000 clones, roughly 93% of them singletons. Unmatched junction bases numbered 3, after V lost 4 bases and J lost 6 bases. The CDR3 has 13 residues. The germline gives CDR1 KGHSH, CDR2 LQKENI. This clone was observed a few times. The target antigen is unknown. Sequenced here: peripheral blood, sampled on day 0 of AZD1222 vaccination. The V gene is TRBV18, the J gene TRBJ1-5; 7 nucleotides align to TRBD1. This receptor was taken from an adult in good health. The CDR3 DNA follows: TGTGCCAGCTCACTGGACAGGAGTCAGCCCCAGCATTTT. Translated, it gives CASSLDRSQPQHF.